The 12 T cell receptor beta chains below were found in one sample sequenced in a study of T cell responses to AZD1222 COVID-19 vaccine. The repertoire was sequenced with immunoSEQ multiplex PCR; TCRdb's copy has only in-frame clones and lacks some. This sample has about 150,000 clones, with less than 95% found just once. The sample in question was peripheral blood, obtained on day 0 of AZD1222 vaccination. The receptors shown here come from an adult in good health.

This chain's CDR3 is CASSSEPMWFQQYF. Here the CDR3 DNA reads TGTGCCAGCAGTTCGGAACCTATGTGGTTTCAGCAGTACTTC. The chain is built from TRBV25-1 and TRBJ2-7; no reliable D call. In germline, CDR1 is MGHDK, CDR2 SYGVNS. This CDR3 comprises 14 residues. V dropped 5 bases and J dropped 8 bases, with 19 bases sitting between them.

V and J are TRBV7-6 and TRBJ1-1; TRBD1 might be the D (6 bases). The CDR3 spans 16 residues. The germline CDR1 and CDR2 sequences are SGHVS and FNYEAQ. The V end was cut by 0 bases, the J end by 5 bases, with 16 bases between. The CDR3 DNA sequence: TGTGCCAGCAGCTTAGCGCCATACGGAGGACAGACTGAAGCTTTCTTT. This gives the protein CASSLAPYGGQTEAFF.

This chain joins TRBV7-6 and TRBJ1-4, with TRBD1 as a possible D gene (6 bases). CDR3 length: 15 residues. Looked up from germline, CDR1 is SGHVS and CDR2 is FNYEAQ. The V and J ends lost 1 base and 6 bases respectively, with 12 bases between them. This chain's CDR3 is CASSLVGGSDEKLFF. CDR3 nucleotides: TGTGCCAGCAGCTTAGTAGGGGGTTCTGATGAAAAACTGTTTTTT. The full variable domain, its missing parts supplied by reference TRBV7-6 and TRBJ1-4, is GAGVSQSPRYKVTKRGQDVALRCDPISGHVSLYWYRQALGQGPEFLTYFNYEAQQDKSGLPNDRFSAERPEGSISTLTIQRTEQRDSAMYRCASSLVGGSDEKLFFGSGTQLSVL.

This chain links TRBV7-2 with TRBJ2-1; D perhaps matches TRBD2 (5 bases). Trimming took 6 bases from V and 0 from J, leaving 12 bases between them. Germline V CDR1 and CDR2: SGHTA, FQGNSA. The CDR3 has 15 amino acids. CDR3 DNA sequence: TGTGCCAGCAGGTGGGCGGGTAGCTCCTACAATGAGCAGTTCTTC. It codes for CASRWAGSSYNEQFF.

CDR3 residues: CASSLVPDIQETQYF. CDR3 bases: TGTGCCAGCAGCTTAGTCCCGGACATACAAGAGACCCAGTACTTC. The rearrangement uses TRBV7-9 and TRBJ2-5, with D maybe TRBD1 (5 bases). Germline-derived CDR1 and CDR2 are SEHNR and FQNEAQ (reference sequence). CDR3 length equals 15 residues. V was trimmed by 1 base and J by 2 bases, leaving 11 bases between them.

V and J are TRBV29-1 and TRBJ2-1; 7 bases are a match to TRBD2. This CDR3 has 14 amino acids. Germline loops: CDR1 SQVTM, CDR2 ANQGSEA. Trimming cost V 5 bases and J 1 base; bases outside gene matches: 5. As DNA, the CDR3 is TGCAGCGTTTATCTAGCGGATTCCTACAATGAGCAGTTCTTC. Translated: CSVYLADSYNEQFF.

The chain is built from TRBV12-3 or TRBV12-4 and TRBJ1-6, with a possible D match to TRBD1 (6 bases). The CDR3 extends over 13 amino acids. V shed 6 bases and J shed 8 bases, with 11 bases lying between them. The CDR3 nucleotides read TGTGCCAGCAGAATGGACAGCTATTCACCCCTCCACTTT. It encodes CASRMDSYSPLHF.

This clone was seen just once. This sequence joins TRBV7-9 and TRBJ1-1; 9 nucleotides line up with TRBD1. Germline assignment: CDR1 SEHNR and CDR2 FQNEAQ (reference sequence). CDR3 length equals 14 residues. Losses at the gene ends were 6 bases for V and 6 bases for J; bases not matched to a gene: 8. The CDR3 DNA follows: TGTGCCAGCAGGATTGACAGGGGGAATGCTGAAGCTTTCTTT. Translation: CASRIDRGNAEAFF.

The J gene is TRBJ1-4, the V gene TRBV19; tentatively, D is TRBD1 (5 bases). The CDR3 has 18 residues. Germline V gene lookup returns CDR1 LNHDA and CDR2 SQIVND (reference sequence). The V end lost 9 bases, the J end lost 0 bases, and 23 bases lay between the germline ends. CDR3 amino acids: CASVPRAGTYATNEKLFF. CDR3 sequence (DNA): TGTGCCAGCGTCCCACGGGCAGGGACCTATGCAACTAATGAAAAACTGTTTTTT.

The rearrangement uses TRBV19 and TRBJ2-7; D is unclear. V lost 1 base and J lost 5, with 6 bases in between. The CDR3 consists of 12 residues. The V gene's germline CDR1 is LNHDA and CDR2 SQIVND (reference sequence). CDR3 loop: CASSIGVDEQYF. The CDR3 DNA sequence: TGTGCCAGTAGTATAGGGGTTGACGAGCAGTACTTC.

The J gene is TRBJ1-2, the V gene TRBV9; D call uncertain. Trimming shortened V by 1 base and J by 6 bases, and 10 bases separated the two germline ends. CDR3 size: 13 residues. Per germline, CDR1 SGDLS and CDR2 YYNGEE. For the CDR3, the DNA is TGTGCCAGCAGCGTATGGCCCCCCGATGGCTACACCTTC. It translates to CASSVWPPDGYTF.

CDR3 residues: CASSLGQPGEQYF. CDR3 in DNA: TGTGCCAGCAGCTTGGGACAACCCGGAGAGCAGTACTTC. This chain links TRBV7-9 with TRBJ2-7, with TRBD1 as a possible D gene (6 bases). CDR3 length equals 13 residues. V shed 3 bases and J shed 7 bases, with 13 bases lying between them. The germline gives CDR1 SEHNR, CDR2 FQNEAQ (reference sequence).